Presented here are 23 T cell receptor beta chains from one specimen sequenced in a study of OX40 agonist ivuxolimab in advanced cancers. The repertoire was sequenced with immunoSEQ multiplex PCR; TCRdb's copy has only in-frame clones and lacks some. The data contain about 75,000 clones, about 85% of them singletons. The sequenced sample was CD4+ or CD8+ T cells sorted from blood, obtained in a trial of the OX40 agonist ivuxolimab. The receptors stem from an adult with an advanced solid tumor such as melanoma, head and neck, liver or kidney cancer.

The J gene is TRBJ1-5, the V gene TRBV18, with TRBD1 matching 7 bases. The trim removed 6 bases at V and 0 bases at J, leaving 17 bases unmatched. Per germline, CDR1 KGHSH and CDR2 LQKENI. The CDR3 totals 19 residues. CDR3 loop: CASSPRGGAYPYSNQPQHF. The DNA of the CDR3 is TGTGCCAGCTCCCCAAGAGGGGGCGCTTACCCTTATAGCAATCAGCCCCAGCATTTT.

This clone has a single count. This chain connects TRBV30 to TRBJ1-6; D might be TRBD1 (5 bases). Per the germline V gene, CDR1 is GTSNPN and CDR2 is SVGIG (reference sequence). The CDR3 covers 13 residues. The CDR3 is CAVTDNYNSPLHF. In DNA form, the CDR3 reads TGTGCTGTGACAGACAACTATAATTCACCCCTCCACTTT.

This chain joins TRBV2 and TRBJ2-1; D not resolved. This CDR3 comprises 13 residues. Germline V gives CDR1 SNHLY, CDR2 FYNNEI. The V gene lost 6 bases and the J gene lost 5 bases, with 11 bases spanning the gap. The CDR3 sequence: CASRFRLNNEQFF. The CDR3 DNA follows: TGTGCCAGCAGATTCCGACTCAACAATGAGCAGTTCTTC.

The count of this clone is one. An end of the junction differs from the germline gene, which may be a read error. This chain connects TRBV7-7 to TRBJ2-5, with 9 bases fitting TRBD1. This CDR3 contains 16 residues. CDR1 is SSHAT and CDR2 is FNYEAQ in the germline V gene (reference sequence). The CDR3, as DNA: TGTGCTAGCAGCTCCGGGACAGGGTCCTCCCGAGGGACCCAGTACTTC. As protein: CASSSGTGSSRGTQYF. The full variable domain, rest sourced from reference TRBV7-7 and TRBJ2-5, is GAGVSQSPRYKVTKRGQDVTLRCDPISSHATLYWYQQALGQGPEFLTYFNYEAQPDKSGLPSDRFSAERPEGSISTLTIQRTEQRDSAMYRCASSSGTGSSRGTQYFGPGTRLLVL.

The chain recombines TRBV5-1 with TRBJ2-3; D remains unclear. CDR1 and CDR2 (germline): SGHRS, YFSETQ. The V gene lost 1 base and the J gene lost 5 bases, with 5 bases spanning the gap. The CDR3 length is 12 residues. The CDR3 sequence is CASSLLRDTQYF. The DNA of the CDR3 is TGCGCCAGCAGCTTGCTGAGAGATACGCAGTATTTT.

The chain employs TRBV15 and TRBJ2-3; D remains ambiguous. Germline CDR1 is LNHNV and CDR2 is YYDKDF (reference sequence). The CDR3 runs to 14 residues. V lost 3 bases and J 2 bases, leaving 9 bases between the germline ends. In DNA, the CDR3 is TGTGCCACCAGCAGGCTCCGGCTCACAGATACGCAGTATTTT. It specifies CATSRLRLTDTQYF. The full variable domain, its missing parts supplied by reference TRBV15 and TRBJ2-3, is DAMVIQNPRYQVTQFGKPVTLSCSQTLNHNVMYWYQQKSSQAPKLLFHYYDKDFNNEADTPDNFQSRRPNTSFCFLDIRSPGLGDTAMYLCATSRLRLTDTQYFGPGTRLTVL.

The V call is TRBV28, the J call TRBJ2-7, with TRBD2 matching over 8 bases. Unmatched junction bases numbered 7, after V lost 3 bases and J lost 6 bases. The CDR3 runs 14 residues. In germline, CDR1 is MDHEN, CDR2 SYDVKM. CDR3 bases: TGTGCCAGCAGTTTTGGAGCGGGAGCAGGCGAGCAGTACTTC. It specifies CASSFGAGAGEQYF.

CDR3 in DNA: TGTGCCAGCAGCTTAGCCACCAGGGTAGGTGGCTACACCTTC. This encodes CASSLATRVGGYTF. V and J are TRBV7-9 and TRBJ1-2; D may be TRBD1 (5 bases). CDR1 is SEHNR, CDR2 FQNEAQ, per germline (reference sequence). Trimming left V 0 bases short and J 7 bases short, with 12 bases between. CDR3 size: 14 residues.

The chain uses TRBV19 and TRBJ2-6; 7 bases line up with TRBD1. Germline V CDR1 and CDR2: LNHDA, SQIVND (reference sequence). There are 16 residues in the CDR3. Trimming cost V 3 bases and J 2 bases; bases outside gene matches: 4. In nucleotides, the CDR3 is TGTGCCAGTAGTATTAACAGGGGAACTGGGGCCAACGTCCTGACTTTC. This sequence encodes CASSINRGTGANVLTF.

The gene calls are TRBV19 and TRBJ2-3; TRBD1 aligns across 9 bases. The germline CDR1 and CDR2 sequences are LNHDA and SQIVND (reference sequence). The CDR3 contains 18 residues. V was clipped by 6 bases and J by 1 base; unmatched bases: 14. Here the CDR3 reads CASSKASWRTGGTDTQYF. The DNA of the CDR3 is TGTGCCAGTAGCAAGGCTTCTTGGCGGACAGGGGGCACAGATACGCAGTATTTT.

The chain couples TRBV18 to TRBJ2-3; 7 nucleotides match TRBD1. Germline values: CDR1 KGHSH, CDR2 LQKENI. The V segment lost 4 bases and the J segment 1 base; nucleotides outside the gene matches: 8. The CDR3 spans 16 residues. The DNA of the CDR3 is TGTGCCAGCTCACTTGGGACAGTCCCTGGCACAGATACGCAGTATTTT. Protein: CASSLGTVPGTDTQYF.

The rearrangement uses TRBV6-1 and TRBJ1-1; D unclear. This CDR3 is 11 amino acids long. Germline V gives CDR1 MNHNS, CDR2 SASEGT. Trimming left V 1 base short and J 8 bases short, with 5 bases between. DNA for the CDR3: TGTGCCAGCAGTGAAGTGGGAGAAGCTTTCTTT. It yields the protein CASSEVGEAFF.

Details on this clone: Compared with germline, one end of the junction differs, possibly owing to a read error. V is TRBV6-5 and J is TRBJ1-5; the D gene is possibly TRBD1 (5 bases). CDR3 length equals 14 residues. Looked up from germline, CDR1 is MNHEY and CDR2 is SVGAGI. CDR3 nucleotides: TGTGCCATCAGTTCCCTGGGACCCGATCAGCCCCAGCATTTT. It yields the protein CAISSLGPDQPQHF.

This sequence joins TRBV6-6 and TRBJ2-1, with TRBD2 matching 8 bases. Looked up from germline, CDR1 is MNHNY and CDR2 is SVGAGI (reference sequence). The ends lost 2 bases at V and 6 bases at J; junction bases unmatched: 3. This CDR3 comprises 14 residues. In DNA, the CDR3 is TGTGCCAGCAGTTACGGACTAGCTGCCAATGAGCAGTTCTTC. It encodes CASSYGLAANEQFF.

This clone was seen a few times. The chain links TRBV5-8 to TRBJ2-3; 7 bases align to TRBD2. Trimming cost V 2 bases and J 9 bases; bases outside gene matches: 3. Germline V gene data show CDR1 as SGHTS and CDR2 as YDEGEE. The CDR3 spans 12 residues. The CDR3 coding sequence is TGTGCCAGCAGCTTACGTAGCGGGACGCAGTATTTT. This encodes CASSLRSGTQYF.

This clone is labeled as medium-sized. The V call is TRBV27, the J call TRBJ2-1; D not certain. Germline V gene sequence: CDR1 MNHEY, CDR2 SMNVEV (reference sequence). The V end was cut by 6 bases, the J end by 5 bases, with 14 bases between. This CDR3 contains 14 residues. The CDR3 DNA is TGTGCCAGCAGGTCCCTCGGTCAAAACAATGAGCAGTTCTTC. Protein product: CASRSLGQNNEQFF.

This chain's CDR3 is CASRFEGGETQYF. CDR3 coding DNA: TGCGCCAGCAGATTCGAGGGAGGGGAGACCCAGTACTTC. The chain combines TRBV5-1 with TRBJ2-5; 7 bases match TRBD2. V was clipped by 5 bases and J by 5 bases; unmatched bases: 6. This CDR3 spans 13 amino acids. The V gene's germline CDR1 is SGHRS and CDR2 YFSETQ.

CDR3: CSASFGDSKNIQYF. Here the CDR3 DNA reads TGCAGCGCAAGCTTTGGGGACAGCAAAAACATTCAGTACTTC. The chain combines TRBV29-1 with TRBJ2-4, with 7 positions matching TRBD1. Germline V CDR1 and CDR2: SQVTM, ANQGSEA. With V trimmed by 7 bases and J by 3 bases, 9 bases remained unmatched. This CDR3 spans 14 amino acids.

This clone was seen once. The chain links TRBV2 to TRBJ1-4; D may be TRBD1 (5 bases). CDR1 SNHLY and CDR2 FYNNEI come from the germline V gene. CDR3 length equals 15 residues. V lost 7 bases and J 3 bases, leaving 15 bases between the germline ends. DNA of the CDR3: TGTGCCAGCACCCCTTCGGGGGGAGCTAATGAAAAACTGTTTTTT. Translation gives CASTPSGGANEKLFF.

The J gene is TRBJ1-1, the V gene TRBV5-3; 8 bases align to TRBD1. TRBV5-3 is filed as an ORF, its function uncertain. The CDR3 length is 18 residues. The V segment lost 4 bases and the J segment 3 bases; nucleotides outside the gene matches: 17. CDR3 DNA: TGTGCCAGAAGCGCTCACGGACAGGGAAGATTTCCCCACACTGAAGCTTTCTTT. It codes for CARSAHGQGRFPHTEAFF.

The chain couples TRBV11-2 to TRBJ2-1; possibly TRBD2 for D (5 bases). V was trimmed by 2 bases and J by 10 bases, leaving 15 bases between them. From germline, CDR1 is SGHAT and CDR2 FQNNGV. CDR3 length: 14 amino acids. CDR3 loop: CASSLSSLAVEQFF. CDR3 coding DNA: TGTGCCAGCAGCTTAAGTAGCCTAGCCGTAGAGCAGTTCTTC. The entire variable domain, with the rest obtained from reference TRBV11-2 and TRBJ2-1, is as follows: EAGVAQSPRYKIIEKRQSVAFWCNPISGHATLYWYQQILGQGPKLLIQFQNNGVVDDSQLPKDRFSAERLKGVDSTLKIQPAKLEDSAVYLCASSLSSLAVEQFFGPGTRLTVL.

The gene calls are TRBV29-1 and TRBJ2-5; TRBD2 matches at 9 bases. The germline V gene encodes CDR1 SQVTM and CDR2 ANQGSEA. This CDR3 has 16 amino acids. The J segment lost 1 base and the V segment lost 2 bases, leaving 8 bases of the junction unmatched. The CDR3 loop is CSVEKIAGVGQETQYF. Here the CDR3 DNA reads TGCAGCGTTGAAAAAATAGCGGGAGTGGGCCAAGAGACCCAGTACTTC.

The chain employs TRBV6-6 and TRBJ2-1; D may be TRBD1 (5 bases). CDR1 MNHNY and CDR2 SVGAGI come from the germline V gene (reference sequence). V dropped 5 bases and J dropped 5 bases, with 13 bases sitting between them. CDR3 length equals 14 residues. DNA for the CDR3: TGTGCCAGCAGTAGTGGCAGGGCCAACAATGAGCAGTTCTTC. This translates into CASSSGRANNEQFF.